A single sample gave rise to the 10 T cell receptor beta chains below, sequenced in a study of T cell responses to AZD1222 COVID-19 vaccine. Some clones are missing from TCRdb's copy, which holds only in-frame ones; the method was immunoSEQ multiplex PCR. The sample carries around 99,000 clones, around 90% recorded once. This specimen was peripheral blood, taken on day 0 of AZD1222 vaccination. These TCRs come from an adult in good health.

The rearrangement uses TRBV13 and TRBJ2-1, with D tentatively TRBD1 (5 bases). V lost 4 bases and J 0 bases, leaving 10 bases between the germline ends. The CDR3 totals 15 residues. Germline V gene lookup returns CDR1 PRHDT and CDR2 FYEKMQ (reference sequence). CDR3 DNA: TGTGCCAGCAGCTCCCGCCAGGGCTCCTACAATGAGCAGTTCTTC. This encodes CASSSRQGSYNEQFF.

The chain carries TRBV19 and TRBJ1-5, with D possibly TRBD1 on 5 matching bases. Looked up from germline, CDR1 is LNHDA and CDR2 is SQIVND (reference sequence). This CDR3 is 13 amino acids long. V was trimmed by 3 bases and J by 4 bases, leaving 7 bases between them. The CDR3 DNA sequence: TGTGCCAGTAGTATTTGGGGGAATCAGCCCCAGCATTTT. It is translated as CASSIWGNQPQHF.

The chain combines TRBV28 with TRBJ1-1; 9 positions agree with TRBD1. Losses at the gene ends were 5 bases for V and 4 bases for J; bases not matched to a gene: 8. The CDR3 is 15 amino acids. Per the germline V gene, CDR1 is MDHEN and CDR2 is SYDVKM. The CDR3 loop is CASSVTGGYGTEAFF. Written as DNA, the CDR3 is TGTGCCAGCAGTGTGACAGGGGGGTATGGCACTGAAGCTTTCTTT.

This clone was seen only a few times. The chain recombines TRBV28 with TRBJ2-7; 7 bases map to TRBD2. Per germline, CDR1 MDHEN and CDR2 SYDVKM. The CDR3 covers 16 residues. V was pared by 4 bases and J by 0 bases, with 9 bases of the junction left unmatched. The CDR3 sequence is CASSYLGGSSSYEQYF. The CDR3 DNA is TGTGCCAGCAGTTACCTCGGCGGGAGCAGCTCCTACGAGCAGTACTTC.

The chain couples TRBV9 to TRBJ2-2; D remains unclear. V gave up 7 bases and J gave up 1 base, with 8 bases separating them. The CDR3 length is 13 residues. Per the germline V gene, CDR1 is SGDLS and CDR2 is YYNGEE. This CDR3 is CASRTGNTGELFF. CDR3 nucleotides: TGTGCCAGCCGGACGGGGAACACCGGGGAGCTGTTTTTT.

Of note for this clone: The germline gene is not matched at one end of the junction; a read error may be the cause. The genes are TRBV6-1 and TRBJ1-6, with 7 positions matching TRBD1. The CDR3 sequence is 13 residues long. Germline-derived CDR1 and CDR2 are MNHNS and SASEGT. CDR3 coding DNA: TGTGCCAGCAGAGAAGGGGGCCTTGCTACCCTCCACTTT. It specifies CASREGGLATLHF.

This clone occurred once. The V call is TRBV19, the J call TRBJ2-3; 15 nucleotides agree with TRBD2. J was trimmed by 4 bases and V by 5 bases; bases with no gene match: 22. CDR1 is LNHDA and CDR2 is SQIVND in the germline V gene (reference sequence). CDR3 length equals 22 residues. The DNA for the CDR3 is TGTGCCAGTAGTGTTAAGACCCCCGGACTAGCGGGGGGGCCCGTCGTCGCAGATACGCAGTATTTT. Amino acids: CASSVKTPGLAGGPVVADTQYF.

This clone was counted a single time. Other DNA sequences from this sample encode an identical CDR3 as well. The CDR3 reads CASSPGRNTEAFF. The CDR3 coding sequence is TGTGCCAGCAGCCCCGGGAGGAACACTGAAGCTTTCTTT. This chain joins TRBV12-3 or TRBV12-4 and TRBJ1-1; D gene unclear. This CDR3 contains 13 residues. V lost 6 bases and J 1 base, leaving 9 bases between the germline ends.

The CDR3 region has the DNA TGTGCCAGCAGCCTACCTGTAGCGGGGGGGTCCTACGAGCAGTACTTC. This translates into CASSLPVAGGSYEQYF. V and J are TRBV9 and TRBJ2-7, with TRBD2 matching over 11 bases. J gave up 1 base and V 4 bases, and 7 bases lay outside the gene matches. The CDR3 spans 16 residues. CDR1 and CDR2 (germline): SGDLS, YYNGEE.

The J gene is TRBJ1-1, the V gene TRBV2; D may be TRBD1 (5 bases). CDR1 and CDR2 (germline): SNHLY, FYNNEI. Trimming cost V 7 bases and J 6 bases, with 15 bases left between them. CDR3 length: 13 residues. This CDR3 reads CASTGKGLPEAFF. The DNA for the CDR3 is TGTGCCAGCACCGGCAAGGGACTCCCTGAAGCTTTCTTT.